This TCR beta chain derives from a study of read filtering for tumor transcriptome and immune sequencing. The CDR3 totals 16 residues. Germline CDR1 and CDR2: DFQATT and SNEGSKA (reference sequence). The library was built from around 0.4 ug RNA with molecular barcoded adaptors for alpha/delta and beta/gamma chains. TCRdb analysed the reads with MiXCR anew, one entry per CDR3 protein. The data show about 57,000 distinct CDR3 sequences, 20% to 25% seen once. As to this clonotype: This may arise from a read error, as a much more abundant clone is one base away.

The chain uses TRBV20-1 and TRBJ1-5; 9 bases are shared with TRBD1. Sequences were obtained from a population of CD138-negative cells sorted from bone marrow. This TCR was recovered from a donor over 35 with multiple myeloma. The CDR3 DNA is TGCAGTGCTTCTCGTACAGGGGGCGGCAGCAATCGGCCCCAGCATTTT. Amino acid sequence: CSASRTGGGSNRPQHF.